One and the same sample provided the 11 T cell receptor beta chains below, sequenced in a study of T cell responses to AZD1222 COVID-19 vaccine. TCRdb's table, derived via immunoSEQ multiplex PCR, lists solely in-frame clones and lacks some. The sample shows 150,000 or so clones, about 91% of them seen only once. This material consisted of peripheral blood, taken on day 0 of AZD1222 vaccination. The receptors here all came from an adult in good health.

This chain connects TRBV6-2 or TRBV6-3 to TRBJ2-7; the D gene is possibly TRBD1 (6 bases). Trimming took 4 bases from V and 2 from J, leaving 6 bases between them. CDR3 size: 12 residues. Germline CDR1 is MNHEY and CDR2 is SVGEGT. The CDR3 reads CASSWTAYEQYF. CDR3 DNA sequence: TGTGCCAGCAGTTGGACAGCCTACGAGCAGTACTTC.

The rearrangement links TRBV28 to TRBJ2-1; possible D gene TRBD2, 5 bases. The ends were cut back, 6 bases at V and 6 bases at J, with 18 bases in the middle. The CDR3 covers 15 residues. Germline V CDR1 and CDR2: MDHEN, SYDVKM. The CDR3 reads CASSTQKLGSNEQFF. The CDR3 DNA reads TGTGCCAGCAGCACCCAGAAATTAGGGAGCAATGAGCAGTTCTTC.

The chain recombines TRBV3-1 (or the pseudogene TRBV3-2) with TRBJ1-2; tentatively, D is TRBD1 (5 bases). This CDR3 is built from 14 residues. Trimming removed 4 bases from V and 5 bases from J, with 14 bases in between. Looked up from germline, CDR1 is LGHDT and CDR2 is YNNKEL (reference sequence). As DNA, the CDR3 is TGTGCCAGCAGCCCTCTAACAGGAGCTTATGGCTACACCTTC. It encodes CASSPLTGAYGYTF.

The chain joins TRBV11-2 to TRBJ1-4; D perhaps matches TRBD1 (5 bases). The length of the CDR3 is 16 residues. V was clipped by 4 bases and J by 4 bases, with 16 bases between them. Germline V lookup: CDR1 SGHAT, CDR2 FQNNGV. CDR3 DNA sequence: TGTGCCAGCAGCTCCTGGCGGGGGGGTCATAATGAAAAACTGTTTTTT. It encodes CASSSWRGGHNEKLFF.

The J gene is TRBJ1-1, the V gene TRBV7-2; TRBD1 agrees at 7 bases. There are 17 residues in the CDR3. Germline V CDR1 and CDR2: SGHTA, FQGNSA. V dropped 6 bases and J dropped 0; count of bases not matched to a gene: 13. In DNA form, the CDR3 reads TGTGCCAGCAGACTAGAGATGGGGACAGCTATGAACACTGAAGCTTTCTTT. Amino acid sequence: CASRLEMGTAMNTEAFF.

V gene TRBV5-4 combines with J gene TRBJ2-1; 7 bases fit TRBD2. The V gene's germline CDR1 is SGHNT and CDR2 YYREEE (reference sequence). Trimming removed 9 bases from V and 6 bases from J; junction bases left unmatched: 9. This CDR3 contains 13 residues. The CDR3 nucleotides read TGTGCCAACTCATTCTGGGGGGGCAATGAGCAGTTCTTC. It translates to CANSFWGGNEQFF.

V is TRBV19 and J is TRBJ1-1; D is unresolved. The CDR3 sequence is 11 residues long. Germline CDR1 and CDR2: LNHDA and SQIVND (reference sequence). V lost 3 bases, J lost 1 base, and 0 bases lay in between. Here the CDR3 DNA reads TGTGCCAGTAGTATGAACACTGAAGCTTTCTTT. Translation: CASSMNTEAFF.

The CDR3 region is CASSFPGTGQAFF. Written as DNA, the CDR3 is TGTGCCAGCAGTTTTCCCGGGACAGGCCAAGCTTTCTTT. The chain carries TRBV28 and TRBJ1-1, with TRBD1 identical over 8 bases. J was trimmed by 9 bases and V by 3 bases; bases with no gene match: 6. The length of the CDR3 is 13 residues. The germline V gene has CDR1 MDHEN and CDR2 SYDVKM.

Of note for this clone: Other nucleotide sequences in the sample specify the same CDR3. The rearrangement uses TRBV6-5 and TRBJ1-3, with a possible D match to TRBD1 (5 bases). The CDR3 is 15 amino acids. V lost 0 bases and J 1 base, leaving 7 bases between the germline ends. Germline CDR1 MNHEY, CDR2 SVGAGI. In DNA, the CDR3 is TGTGCCAGCAGTTACTCCGGGACTTCTGGAAACACCATATATTTT. Its translation: CASSYSGTSGNTIYF.

DNA for the CDR3: TGTGCCAGCAGTTACGCGCCTCTCCTTCCTATGAACACTGAAGCTTTCTTT. It encodes CASSYAPLLPMNTEAFF. V is TRBV6-2 or TRBV6-3 and J is TRBJ1-1, with D unresolved. Germline CDR1 reads MNHEY; CDR2 reads SVGEGT. The CDR3 runs to 17 residues. Between the trimmed V and J ends, which lost 2 bases and 0 bases, there was a span of 16 bases.

The CDR3 region is CATQSQSNQPQHF. DNA of the CDR3: TGTGCCACCCAAAGCCAGAGCAATCAGCCCCAGCATTTT. V gene TRBV24-1 combines with J gene TRBJ1-5; no definite D call. The germline gives CDR1 KGHDR, CDR2 SFDVKD. There are 13 residues in the CDR3. Trimming removed 9 bases from V and 1 base from J, with 9 bases in between.